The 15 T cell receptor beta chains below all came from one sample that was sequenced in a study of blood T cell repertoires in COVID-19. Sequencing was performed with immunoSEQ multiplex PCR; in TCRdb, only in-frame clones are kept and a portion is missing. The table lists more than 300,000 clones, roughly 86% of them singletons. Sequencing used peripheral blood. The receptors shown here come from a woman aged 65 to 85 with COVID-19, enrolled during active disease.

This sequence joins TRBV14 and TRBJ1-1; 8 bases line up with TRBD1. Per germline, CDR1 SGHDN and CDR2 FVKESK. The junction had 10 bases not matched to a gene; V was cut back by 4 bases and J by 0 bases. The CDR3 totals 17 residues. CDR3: CASSRTGRLFVNTEAFF. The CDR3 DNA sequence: TGTGCCAGCAGCCGGACAGGGAGGCTGTTTGTGAACACTGAAGCTTTCTTT.

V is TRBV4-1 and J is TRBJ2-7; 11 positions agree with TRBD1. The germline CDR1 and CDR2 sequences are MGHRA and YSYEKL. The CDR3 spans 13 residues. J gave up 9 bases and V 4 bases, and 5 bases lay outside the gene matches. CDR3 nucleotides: TGCGCCAGCAGCCCAGGGACAGGGGGGTCGCAGTACTTC. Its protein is CASSPGTGGSQYF.

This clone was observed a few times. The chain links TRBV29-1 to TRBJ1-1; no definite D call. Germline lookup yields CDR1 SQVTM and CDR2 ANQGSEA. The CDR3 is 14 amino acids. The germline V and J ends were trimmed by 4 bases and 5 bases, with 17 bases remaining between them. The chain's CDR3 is CSVGSGLRETEAFF. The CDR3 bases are TGCAGCGTTGGGTCAGGTTTGAGGGAAACTGAAGCTTTCTTT.

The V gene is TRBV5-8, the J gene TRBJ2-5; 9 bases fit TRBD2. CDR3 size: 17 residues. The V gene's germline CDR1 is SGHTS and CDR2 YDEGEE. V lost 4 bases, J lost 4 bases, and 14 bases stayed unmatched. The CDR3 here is CASSLNPGTSLRETQYF. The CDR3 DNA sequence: TGTGCCAGCAGCCTCAACCCCGGGACTAGCCTACGAGAGACCCAGTACTTC.

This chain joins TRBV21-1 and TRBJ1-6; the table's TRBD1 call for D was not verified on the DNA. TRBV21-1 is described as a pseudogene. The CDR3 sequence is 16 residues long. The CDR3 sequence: CASSTGDRGWQSPLHF. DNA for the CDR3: TGTGCCAGCAGCACTGGGGACAGGGGGTGGCAATCACCCCTCCACTTT.

CDR3 sequence reads: CSVVLSYPSGYTF. The CDR3 bases are TGCAGCGTTGTTCTATCCTATCCGAGTGGCTACACCTTC. The chain employs TRBV29-1 and TRBJ1-2; no clear D gene. The germline CDR1 and CDR2 sequences are SQVTM and ANQGSEA. Trimming took 4 bases from V and 7 from J, leaving 16 bases between them. The CDR3 contains 13 residues.

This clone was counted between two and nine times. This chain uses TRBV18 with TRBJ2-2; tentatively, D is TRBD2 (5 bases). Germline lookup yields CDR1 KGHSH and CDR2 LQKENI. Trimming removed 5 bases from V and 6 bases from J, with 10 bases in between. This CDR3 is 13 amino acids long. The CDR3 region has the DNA TGTGCCAGCTCAGAACGGGGAGCCGGGGAGCTGTTTTTT. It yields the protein CASSERGAGELFF.

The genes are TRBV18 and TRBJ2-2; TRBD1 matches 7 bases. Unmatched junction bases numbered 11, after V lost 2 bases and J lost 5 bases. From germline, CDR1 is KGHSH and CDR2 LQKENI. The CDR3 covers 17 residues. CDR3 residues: CASSPGSDRIRTGELFF. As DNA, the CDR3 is TGTGCCAGCTCACCAGGATCGGACAGGATCCGGACCGGGGAGCTGTTTTTT. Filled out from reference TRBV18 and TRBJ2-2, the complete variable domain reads NAGVMQNPRHLVRRRGQEARLRCSPMKGHSHVYWYRQLPEEGLKFMVYLQKENIIDESGMPKERFSAEFPKEGPSILRIQQVVRGDSAAYFCASSPGSDRIRTGELFFGEGSRLTVL.

The CDR3 sequence is CASAARTGGAGELFF. The CDR3 region has the DNA TGTGCCAGCGCTGCTCGGACAGGGGGAGCCGGGGAGCTGTTTTTT. The rearrangement joins TRBV2 to TRBJ2-2; 10 bases line up with TRBD1. Trimming took 8 bases from V and 6 from J; bases not matched to a gene: 9. CDR1 is SNHLY and CDR2 is FYNNEI in the germline V gene. The CDR3 covers 15 residues.

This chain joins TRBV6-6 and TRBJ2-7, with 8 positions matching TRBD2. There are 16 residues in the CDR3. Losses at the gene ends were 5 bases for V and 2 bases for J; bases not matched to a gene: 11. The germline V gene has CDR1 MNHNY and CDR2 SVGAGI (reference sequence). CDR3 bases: TGTGCCAGCAGTCCCCTCCAACGGGGGGGTACCTACGAGCAGTACTTC. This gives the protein CASSPLQRGGTYEQYF.

Written as DNA, the CDR3 is TGTGCCAGCAGACCAGACCGGCCAGGAGCTTTCTTT. It yields the protein CASRPDRPGAFF. V is TRBV12-3 or TRBV12-4 and J is TRBJ1-1; no firm D call. Trimming removed 6 bases at V and 10 bases at J, with 15 bases between. CDR3 length: 12 residues.

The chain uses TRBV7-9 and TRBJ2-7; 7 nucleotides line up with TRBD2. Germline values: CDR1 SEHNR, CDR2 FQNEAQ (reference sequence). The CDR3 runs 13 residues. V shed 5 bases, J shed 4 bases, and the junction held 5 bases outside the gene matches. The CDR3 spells CASSPRLAYEQYF. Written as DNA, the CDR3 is TGTGCCAGCAGCCCAAGACTAGCTTACGAGCAGTACTTC.

CDR3 DNA sequence: TGTGCCAGCAGCCAAGGGGCCGGTTCTAGCACAGATACGCAGTATTTT. Translation: CASSQGAGSSTDTQYF. V usage is TRBV14 and J usage is TRBJ2-3; D is unclear. Trimming removed 1 base from V and 0 bases from J, with 11 bases in between. The CDR3 is made up of 16 amino acids. Germline CDR1 is SGHDN and CDR2 is FVKESK. The full variable domain, in which reference TRBV14 and TRBJ2-3 provide the parts outside the CDR3, is EAGVTQFPSHSVIEKGQTVTLRCDPISGHDNLYWYRRVMGKEIKFLLHFVKESKQDESGMPNNRFLAERTGGTYSTLKVQPAELEDSGVYFCASSQGAGSSTDTQYFGPGTRLTVL.

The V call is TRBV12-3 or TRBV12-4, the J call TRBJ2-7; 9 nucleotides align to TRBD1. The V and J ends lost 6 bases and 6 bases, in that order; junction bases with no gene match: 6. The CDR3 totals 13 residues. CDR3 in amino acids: CASRKTGGREQYF. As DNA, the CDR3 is TGTGCCAGCAGGAAGACAGGGGGACGCGAGCAGTACTTC.

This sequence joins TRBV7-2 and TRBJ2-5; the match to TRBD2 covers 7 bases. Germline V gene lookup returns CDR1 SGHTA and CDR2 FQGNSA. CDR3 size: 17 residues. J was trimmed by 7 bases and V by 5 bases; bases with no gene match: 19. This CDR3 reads CASSHWDLGSWEGTQYF. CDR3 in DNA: TGTGCCAGCAGCCATTGGGATCTGGGGAGCTGGGAGGGGACCCAGTACTTC.